Listed here are 2 T cell receptor beta chains from one sample, sequenced in a study of control samples from healthy donors and cancer patients. Here immunoSEQ multiplex PCR was the method, and the copy in TCRdb shows in-frame clones only, minus some. Of roughly 120,000 clones in the sample, more than 70% were seen once. Source material: blood. These receptors all come from a woman in her seventies in good health.

V gene TRBV6-5 combines with J gene TRBJ2-7; D unresolved. Germline V gene data show CDR1 as MNHEY and CDR2 as SVGAGI. The CDR3 covers 13 residues. V was pared by 0 bases and J by 4 bases, with 7 bases between. CDR3 sequence: CASSYSTLYEQYF. As DNA, the CDR3 is TGTGCCAGCAGTTACTCCACCTTGTACGAGCAGTACTTC.

The sample holds one count of this clone. V and J are TRBV7-9 and TRBJ1-6; no clear D gene. The ends were cut back, 1 base at V and 13 bases at J, with 14 bases in the middle. The CDR3 contains 14 residues. Germline CDR1 SEHNR, CDR2 FQNEAQ (reference sequence). This CDR3 is CASSLDAHGRPLHF. The CDR3 DNA is TGTGCCAGCAGCTTAGACGCACATGGTCGGCCCCTCCACTTT.